The 2 T cell receptor beta chains below all came from one sample that was sequenced in a study of T-cell memory formation after mild COVID-19 listed by TCRdb under 2021. The library was made by 5' RACE. The data were produced on an Illumina NovaSeq 6000. TCRdb passed the public sequencing reads through fastp at Q25 and MiXCR, retaining productive beta sequences. Each CDR3 protein appears once, grouped with its most common genes and DNA. This sample is represented by 390,000 or so distinct CDR3 sequences; 16% of them were singletons. About 22% of the sample comes from the top ten. Sample: PBMCs or a T cell subset sorted from them (not recorded which). Receptors were obtained from a man aged 18 to 30 who had mild COVID-19 (a few samples of this study predate the infection). The sample titles of this study are shuffled in the database, so cell type and time point are left out; the donor was told from shared clones.

The V and J genes are TRBV19 and TRBJ2-5; TRBD2 might be the D (6 bases). Germline assignment: CDR1 LNHDA and CDR2 SQIVND (reference sequence). Trimming removed 4 bases at V and 7 bases at J, with 16 bases between. The CDR3 consists of 14 residues. The CDR3 is CASSTLALPRTQYF. The CDR3 nucleotides read TGTGCCAGTAGTACTCTAGCGCTCCCCAGGACCCAGTACTTC. The whole variable domain, remainder taken from reference TRBV19 and TRBJ2-5, is DGGITQSPKYLFRKEGQNVTLSCEQNLNHDAMYWYRQDPGQGLRLIYYSQIVNDFQKGDIAEGYSVSREKKESFPLTVTSAQKNPTAFYLCASSTLALPRTQYFGPGTRLLVL.

This clonotype has more than one count but fewer than ten. This rearrangement joins TRBV3-1 to TRBJ1-2, with 8 nucleotides matching TRBD1. The J segment lost 4 bases and the V segment lost 4 bases, leaving 5 bases of the junction unmatched. CDR3 length: 14 amino acids. Germline-derived CDR1 and CDR2 are LGHDT and YNNKEL (reference sequence). The CDR3 region has the DNA TGTGCCAGCAGCCGGACAGGGAAACTCTATGGCTACACCTTC. Its protein is CASSRTGKLYGYTF. Supplemented by reference TRBV3-1 and TRBJ1-2, the full variable domain reads DTAVSQTPKYLVTQMGNDKSIKCEQNLGHDTMYWYKQDSKKFLKIMFSYNNKELIINETVPNRFSPKSPDKAHLNLHINSLELGDSAVYFCASSRTGKLYGYTFGSGTRLTVV.